The rows below give T cell receptor beta chains drawn from one sample of a study of regulatory T cells in long-lasting Graves disease. TCRdb ran MiXCR on the multiplex PCR reads and lists one entry per CDR3 protein. The top ten clones hold 15% to 20% of a sample with 360,000 or so distinct CDR3 sequences, 12% of them seen once. These sequences were also reported in another study, on T cells in Graves' hyperthyroidism and ophthalmopathy.

Sequencing used peripheral blood mononuclear cells (PBMCs), obtained at new diagnosis, from a patient treated with antithyroid drugs. Receptors were obtained from a woman aged 18-35 years with Graves disease. Each CDR3 is given with its conserved first and last residue. The D gene is left open where the match is weak. Only some rows state a clone size, as once, few, many or a class for expanded clones.

v_gene: TRBV7-2
j_gene: TRBJ1-1
d_gene: .
abundance: many
CDR3nt: TGTGCCAGCAGCTTAATGGCAGTTAACACTGAAGCTTTCTTT
CDR3aa: CASSLMAVNTEAFF

v_gene: TRBV12-3/TRBV12-4
j_gene: TRBJ2-7
d_gene: .
abundance: many
CDR3nt: TGTGCCAGCTCGATTAGAACCTACGAGCAGTACTTC
CDR3aa: CASSIRTYEQYF

v_gene: TRBV28
j_gene: TRBJ1-2
d_gene: .
abundance: many
CDR3nt: TGTGCCAGCAGCTCCGGAGTAGGGGCCTACACCTTC
CDR3aa: CASSSGVGAYTF

v_gene: TRBV19
j_gene: TRBJ1-1
d_gene: .
abundance: .
CDR3nt: TGTGCCAGTAGTATCGGGCCCAGAGAATTGCACACTGAAGCTTTCTTT
CDR3aa: CASSIGPRELHTEAFF

v_gene: TRBV7-2
j_gene: TRBJ1-1
d_gene: .
abundance: many
CDR3nt: TGTGCCAGCAGCCTAGATGGGGGCGTAGGCACTGAAGCTTTCTTT
CDR3aa: CASSLDGGVGTEAFF

v_gene: TRBV2
j_gene: TRBJ1-5
d_gene: .
abundance: many
CDR3nt: TGTGCCAGCACCGCCGGGCCCGCCTTAGGTCAGCCCCAGCATTTT
CDR3aa: CASTAGPALGQPQHF

v_gene: TRBV5-1
j_gene: TRBJ1-2
d_gene: .
abundance: many
CDR3nt: TGCGCCAGCAGCTTGGTACCGGGTTTGGGCTATGGCTACACCTTC
CDR3aa: CASSLVPGLGYGYTF

v_gene: TRBV27
j_gene: TRBJ2-7
d_gene: TRBD2
abundance: few
CDR3nt: TGTGCCATATCTAGCGGACCCTCCTACGAGCAGTACTTC
CDR3aa: CAISSGPSYEQYF

v_gene: TRBV6-1
j_gene: TRBJ1-5
d_gene: .
abundance: many
CDR3nt: TGTGCCAGCAGTGAAGTATCGGGGGGCAATCAGCCCCAGCATTTT
CDR3aa: CASSEVSGGNQPQHF

v_gene: TRBV2
j_gene: TRBJ1-2
d_gene: .
abundance: many
CDR3nt: TGTGCCAGCAGTGTGACAGACTATGGCTACACCTTC
CDR3aa: CASSVTDYGYTF

v_gene: TRBV4-2
j_gene: TRBJ1-1
d_gene: .
abundance: many
CDR3nt: TGTGCCAGCAGCCAAGATCGGGCGGCTTTCTTT
CDR3aa: CASSQDRAAFF

v_gene: TRBV11-2
j_gene: TRBJ1-1
d_gene: .
abundance: .
CDR3nt: TGCGCCAGCAGCCAAGACGCCTTAGGCCCGGGGAGTACTGAAGCTTTCTTT
CDR3aa: CASSQDALGPGSTEAFF

v_gene: TRBV7-6
j_gene: TRBJ2-1
d_gene: TRBD2
abundance: many
CDR3nt: TGTGCCAGCAGCTTACTAGCGGGAAGGTCGGGTGAGCAGTTCTTC
CDR3aa: CASSLLAGRSGEQFF

v_gene: TRBV27
j_gene: TRBJ1-2
d_gene: TRBD1
abundance: many
CDR3nt: TGTGCCAGCAGTTTCCGGACAGGGAACCCTCGCCATGGCTACACCTTC
CDR3aa: CASSFRTGNPRHGYTF

v_gene: TRBV6-2/TRBV6-3
j_gene: TRBJ2-3
d_gene: .
abundance: many
CDR3nt: TGTGCCAGCGGACAGTCCACAGATACGCAGTATTTT
CDR3aa: CASGQSTDTQYF

v_gene: TRBV20-1
j_gene: TRBJ1-1
d_gene: .
abundance: few
CDR3nt: TGCAGTGCTAGAGGTGTCAGGGGCAGCACTGAAGCTTTCTTT
CDR3aa: CSARGVRGSTEAFF

v_gene: TRBV5-1
j_gene: TRBJ1-1
d_gene: .
abundance: many
CDR3nt: TGCGCCAGCGGGCTGAGGGCTGGTAACACTGAAGCTTTCTTT
CDR3aa: CASGLRAGNTEAFF

v_gene: TRBV6-5
j_gene: TRBJ1-1
d_gene: TRBD1
abundance: .
CDR3nt: TGTGCCAGCAGTTACTTACCAGGGGGCGGAGGGTACGAAGCTTTCTTT
CDR3aa: CASSYLPGGGGYEAFF

v_gene: TRBV2
j_gene: TRBJ1-2
d_gene: .
abundance: many
CDR3nt: TGTGCCAGCTCCGACTCCGACGATTACTATGGCTACACCTTC
CDR3aa: CASSDSDDYYGYTF

v_gene: TRBV11-2
j_gene: TRBJ2-1
d_gene: TRBD2
abundance: many
CDR3nt: TGTGCCAGCCTCCCCCCCGGACTAGCGGATAGCTCCTACAATGAGCAGTTCTTC
CDR3aa: CASLPPGLADSSYNEQFF

v_gene: TRBV7-2
j_gene: TRBJ1-5
d_gene: .
abundance: many
CDR3nt: TGTGCCAGCAGCTCGATTCGAGGGATGCAGCATTTT
CDR3aa: CASSSIRGMQHF

v_gene: TRBV6-1
j_gene: TRBJ1-2
d_gene: .
abundance: many
CDR3nt: TGTGCCAGCAGATCAGCCGGGGCCCTCTATGGCTACACCTTC
CDR3aa: CASRSAGALYGYTF

v_gene: TRBV6-9
j_gene: TRBJ1-2
d_gene: .
abundance: many
CDR3nt: TGTGCCAGCAGTTATTCAGGATCAATTGGCTACACCTTC
CDR3aa: CASSYSGSIGYTF

v_gene: TRBV28
j_gene: TRBJ2-6
d_gene: TRBD1
abundance: many
CDR3nt: TGTGCCAGCATATCCGGCAGGGGGCTCTTATTTGGGGCCAACGTCCTGACTTTC
CDR3aa: CASISGRGLLFGANVLTF

v_gene: TRBV4-3
j_gene: TRBJ2-7
d_gene: .
abundance: .
CDR3nt: TGCGCCAGCAGCCAAGATATGGGGACGGGGTCCTACGAGCAGTACTTC
CDR3aa: CASSQDMGTGSYEQYF

v_gene: TRBV7-2
j_gene: TRBJ1-2
d_gene: TRBD1
abundance: many
CDR3nt: TGTGCCAGCAGCCCCCTGACAGGGTCCTATGGCTACACCTTC
CDR3aa: CASSPLTGSYGYTF

v_gene: TRBV12-3/TRBV12-4
j_gene: TRBJ2-5
d_gene: .
abundance: many
CDR3nt: TGTGCCAGCAGTTCTGGGGAGACCCAGTACTTC
CDR3aa: CASSSGETQYF

v_gene: TRBV28
j_gene: TRBJ1-2
d_gene: .
abundance: .
CDR3nt: TGTGCCAGCAGTTTCGAGGGGAGGGACTATGGCTACACCTTC
CDR3aa: CASSFEGRDYGYTF

v_gene: TRBV6-9
j_gene: TRBJ1-5
d_gene: .
abundance: few
CDR3nt: TGTGCCAGCAGTTCGGAGGCGGGTCTGTCGTCCCCTAGCAATCAGCCCCAGCATTTT
CDR3aa: CASSSEAGLSSPSNQPQHF

v_gene: TRBV20-1
j_gene: TRBJ1-5
d_gene: .
abundance: many
CDR3nt: TGCAGTGCTAGGAAGCTCGTAGGGGGGACGTATAGCAATCAGCCCCAGCATTTT
CDR3aa: CSARKLVGGTYSNQPQHF

v_gene: TRBV7-8
j_gene: TRBJ2-5
d_gene: TRBD2
abundance: .
CDR3nt: TGTGCCAGCAGCTTACGAGCGGGGGGCCAAGAGACCCAGTACTTC
CDR3aa: CASSLRAGGQETQYF

v_gene: TRBV28
j_gene: TRBJ2-1
d_gene: .
abundance: many
CDR3nt: TGTGCCAGCAGCCAGGCGGGCAATGAGCAGTTCTTC
CDR3aa: CASSQAGNEQFF

v_gene: TRBV6-2/TRBV6-3
j_gene: TRBJ1-2
d_gene: TRBD1
abundance: many
CDR3nt: TGTGCCAGCAGTTACGGGACAGCCCTAACGCAAGGCTACACCTTC
CDR3aa: CASSYGTALTQGYTF

v_gene: TRBV20-1
j_gene: TRBJ1-1
d_gene: TRBD1
abundance: many
CDR3nt: TGCAGTGCTAGAGGGGACAGGGTCGCTGAAGCTTTCTTT
CDR3aa: CSARGDRVAEAFF

v_gene: TRBV3-1
j_gene: TRBJ2-1
d_gene: .
abundance: many
CDR3nt: TGTGCCAGCAGCCAAGAAATCGGACTAAACAATGAGCAGTTCTTC
CDR3aa: CASSQEIGLNNEQFF

v_gene: TRBV12-3/TRBV12-4
j_gene: TRBJ2-1
d_gene: .
abundance: many
CDR3nt: TGTGCCAGCAGTCAGCGACGGCTTGAGCAGTTCTTC
CDR3aa: CASSQRRLEQFF

v_gene: TRBV6-2/TRBV6-3
j_gene: TRBJ1-5
d_gene: .
abundance: .
CDR3nt: TGTGCCAGCAGTTACTCACGCTCGAGGGGACTTAACAATCAGCCCCAGCATTTT
CDR3aa: CASSYSRSRGLNNQPQHF

v_gene: TRBV20-1
j_gene: TRBJ1-6
d_gene: .
abundance: many
CDR3nt: TGCAGTGCTAGAAGGGGGTCAGGGGATTCACCCCTCCACTTT
CDR3aa: CSARRGSGDSPLHF

v_gene: TRBV29-1
j_gene: TRBJ1-2
d_gene: .
abundance: many
CDR3nt: TGCAGCGTTGGAAACAGGGACCTAGCTAACTATGGCTACACCTTC
CDR3aa: CSVGNRDLANYGYTF

v_gene: TRBV7-2
j_gene: TRBJ1-2
d_gene: .
abundance: few
CDR3nt: TGTGCCAGCAGCTTAAGATCGGACAGCTTTAACTATGGCTACACCTTC
CDR3aa: CASSLRSDSFNYGYTF

v_gene: TRBV2
j_gene: TRBJ2-1
d_gene: .
abundance: many
CDR3nt: TGTGCCAGCGAAAAACAGGGAGGGAGAGGTGGGTTCTTC
CDR3aa: CASEKQGGRGGFF

v_gene: TRBV12-3/TRBV12-4
j_gene: TRBJ1-2
d_gene: TRBD1
abundance: .
CDR3nt: TGTGCCAGCACCGAAACCCGGGACAGGCGGGGGGAAGGCTACACCTTC
CDR3aa: CASTETRDRRGEGYTF

v_gene: TRBV2
j_gene: TRBJ2-2
d_gene: TRBD2
abundance: many
CDR3nt: TGTGCCAGCAGCGCGGGAGTTCGAACCGGGGAGCTGTTTTTT
CDR3aa: CASSAGVRTGELFF

v_gene: TRBV6-1
j_gene: TRBJ1-2
d_gene: .
abundance: many
CDR3nt: TGTGCCAGCAGTCTCCGAGAAGGTCGAATCTATGGCTACACCTTC
CDR3aa: CASSLREGRIYGYTF

v_gene: TRBV7-9
j_gene: TRBJ1-1
d_gene: .
abundance: .
CDR3nt: TGTGCCAGCAGCTTAGCACCGGCAGCAGGGGTTGCTGAAGCTTTCTTT
CDR3aa: CASSLAPAAGVAEAFF

v_gene: TRBV12-3/TRBV12-4
j_gene: TRBJ1-1
d_gene: .
abundance: many
CDR3nt: TGTGCCAGCAATCCCGCCCGGTACTCGAACACTGAAGCTTTCTTT
CDR3aa: CASNPARYSNTEAFF

v_gene: TRBV28
j_gene: TRBJ2-7
d_gene: TRBD2
abundance: .
CDR3nt: TGTGCCAGCAGGCCTAGCGGGCCCTACGAGCAGTACTTC
CDR3aa: CASRPSGPYEQYF

v_gene: TRBV20-1
j_gene: TRBJ1-2
d_gene: TRBD1
abundance: many
CDR3nt: TGCAGTGCTCTGGGGACAGGGGCTTATGGCTACACCTTC
CDR3aa: CSALGTGAYGYTF

v_gene: TRBV20-1
j_gene: TRBJ2-7
d_gene: .
abundance: .
CDR3nt: TGCAGTGCTAGGACACCGGGACCCTATATGCACTACGAGCAGTACTTC
CDR3aa: CSARTPGPYMHYEQYF

v_gene: TRBV2
j_gene: TRBJ2-4
d_gene: .
abundance: many
CDR3nt: TGTGCCAGCAGTTCTACCGGGTCCAATCAGTACTTC
CDR3aa: CASSSTGSNQYF

v_gene: TRBV20-1
j_gene: TRBJ2-7
d_gene: .
abundance: many
CDR3nt: TGCAGTGCTAGAGGGTTCGGGTACGAGCAGTACTTC
CDR3aa: CSARGFGYEQYF

v_gene: TRBV28
j_gene: TRBJ2-1
d_gene: TRBD2
abundance: many
CDR3nt: TGTGCCAGCAGTTTTATTTTGTCAGGGGGGCGCGGGCTAGCGGGAGCTAGCTCCTACAATGAGCAGTTCTTC
CDR3aa: CASSFILSGGRGLAGASSYNEQFF

v_gene: TRBV5-1
j_gene: TRBJ2-1
d_gene: TRBD2
abundance: few
CDR3nt: TGCGCCAGCAGCTTAGCGGGGGCCAACAATGAGCAGTTCTTC
CDR3aa: CASSLAGANNEQFF

v_gene: TRBV7-6
j_gene: TRBJ1-3
d_gene: .
abundance: many
CDR3nt: TGTGCCAGCAGCCGGGGGGCGGCAAACTCTGGAAACACCATATATTTT
CDR3aa: CASSRGAANSGNTIYF